This T cell receptor (beta chain) was identified in a study of T cells in Graves' hyperthyroidism and ophthalmopathy. Findings of the study overall: Ophthalmopathy was identified by the model a median about 6.8 months ahead of onset.

Regarding this clonotype: Antigen: not known.

The V and J ends lost 4 bases and 3 bases respectively, with 14 bases between them. This CDR3 is 15 amino acids long. Germline V gene lookup returns CDR1 SEHNR and CDR2 FQNEAQ (reference sequence). TCR beta CDR3 sequences were amplified from RNA transcripts. The primer set for the first-round RT-PCR of the TCR CDR3 was HTBI. TCRdb reprocessed the multiplex PCR reads via MiXCR and lists one record per CDR3 protein. The sample carries hundreds of thousands of distinct CDR3 sequences, 15% recorded once. Orbital computed tomography and thyroid ultrasound, together with serum TRAb and thyroxine and clinical symptoms, were used for diagnoses.

Sequenced: blood. This clonotype was sampled from a woman aged 55-69 years with Graves' ophthalmopathy. The chain combines TRBV7-9 with TRBJ2-3; a weak D match, TRBD2 (5 bases). The CDR3 DNA reads as TGTGCCAGCAGCTGGACGGCGGGTAGAACAGATACGCAGTATTTT. This codes for CASSWTAGRTDTQYF.